The clone carrying this T cell receptor beta chain was detected a few times. This specimen belongs to a study of blood T cell repertoires in COVID-19. In the authors' methods: Researchers report that nucleated cell counts were estimated from reference gene primer amplification. Data came from immunoSEQ multiplex PCR; TCRdb stores just in-frame clones and leaves some out. The V and J calls and the clone size are those of that table, but D and trimming were determined from the DNA. The repertoire holds more than 200,000 clones, approximately 82% seen once, with 4.5% to 6% in the top ten. Looked up from germline, CDR1 is SGHKS and CDR2 is YYEKEE (reference sequence). This CDR3 is 14 amino acids long. V was clipped by 4 bases and J by 2 bases, with 13 bases between them.

The chain uses TRBV5-5 and TRBJ2-7; no reliable D call. The sample was peripheral blood. The TCR comes from a woman older than 75 with active or convalescent COVID-19. The CDR3 spells CASSHPLLAYEQYF. CDR3 DNA: TGTGCCAGCAGCCATCCACTGTTGGCCTACGAGCAGTACTTC.